Described below is a single T cell receptor (beta chain) sequence and its context. Its specificity is not known. These data originate in a study of cytomegalovirus exposure and HLA in healthy donors. Germline CDR1 reads KGHSH; CDR2 reads LQKENI. V lost 3 bases, J lost 0 bases, and 6 bases stayed unmatched. The CDR3 runs to 18 residues. Study observations and caveats: The dataset shows that most TCR sequences were rare, while some public TCRs occurred in many donors. Some V segments, TRBV6-2 and TRBV6-3 among them, were indistinguishable and were therefore excluded. Researchers catalogued around 150 TCR beta chains as cytomegalovirus-associated.

Vbeta (60) and Jbeta (13) primers were used in the PCR. Repertoires were generated with immunoSEQ multiplex PCR, while TCRdb's copy carries only in-frame clones and drops some. The sample lists under 200,000 clones; approximately 78% were seen once. This clonotype originated in a woman in her forties in good health and CMV-seronegative. Sequenced input: PBMCs. The gene calls are TRBV18 and TRBJ2-7, with 15 bases matching TRBD2. In nucleotides, the CDR3 is TGTGCCAGCTCACCTGGGACTAGCGGGGGGCTAAGCTCCTACGAGCAGTACTTC. This gives the protein CASSPGTSGGLSSYEQYF.